The 7 T cell receptor beta chains below come from one sample, sequenced in a study of cytomegalovirus exposure and HLA in healthy donors. The PCR was carried out with 60 Vbeta primers and 13 Jbeta primers. The method was immunoSEQ multiplex PCR; TCRdb's version includes in-frame clones alone and lacks a portion of them. The sample has under 130,000 clones, around 74% seen once. Material: PBMCs. The source is a middle-aged woman in good health and CMV-seropositive.

This clone was seen more than once but under ten times. The chain carries TRBV27 and TRBJ1-4; 8 nucleotides line up with TRBD1. The CDR3 sequence is 15 residues long. The V gene's germline CDR1 is MNHEY and CDR2 SMNVEV (reference sequence). V lost 1 base to trimming and J lost 6 bases; unmatched junction nucleotides: 4. The CDR3 protein is CASSLFGTGDEKLFF. The CDR3 region has the DNA TGTGCCAGCAGTTTATTCGGGACAGGCGATGAAAAACTGTTTTTT. The complete variable domain, with remaining parts taken from reference TRBV27 and TRBJ1-4, reads EAQVTQNPRYLITVTGKKLTVTCSQNMNHEYMSWYRQDPGLGLRQIYYSMNVEVTDKGDVPEGYKVSRKEKRNFPLILESPSPNQTSLYFCASSLFGTGDEKLFFGSGTQLSVL.

The CDR3 sequence is CASSSLAGDQETQYF. The DNA of the CDR3 is TGCGCCAGCAGCTCTTTAGCGGGTGACCAAGAGACCCAGTACTTC. The chain is built from TRBV5-1 and TRBJ2-5; TRBD2 aligns across 7 bases. Unmatched junction bases numbered 5, after V lost 3 bases and J lost 0 bases. Germline V gives CDR1 SGHRS, CDR2 YFSETQ. The length of the CDR3 is 15 residues.

Here the CDR3 DNA reads TGTGCCAGCAGCGCAGACCGGGACAGGGGGAACTATGGCTACACCTTC. It codes for CASSADRDRGNYGYTF. The chain uses TRBV7-8 and TRBJ1-2; 11 nucleotides match TRBD1. The CDR3 runs 16 residues. The ends lost 5 bases at V and 2 bases at J; junction bases unmatched: 7. CDR1 and CDR2 from the germline V gene are SGHVS and FQNEAQ.

On this clone: This specimen includes other DNA sequences encoding the same CDR3. J is TRBJ2-3 and V is TRBV9, with TRBD2 identical over 7 bases. Germline V lookup: CDR1 SGDLS, CDR2 YYNGEE. V trimming: 0 bases; J trimming: 4 bases; junction bases outside the gene matches: 2. The CDR3 loop spans 14 amino acids. The CDR3 sequence is CASSVGGGADTQYF. The CDR3 coding sequence is TGTGCCAGCAGCGTAGGGGGAGGGGCAGATACGCAGTATTTT.

J is TRBJ1-5 and V is TRBV7-9; 11 bases agree with TRBD1. V was pared by 5 bases and J by 6 bases, with 6 bases of the junction left unmatched. The V gene's germline CDR1 is SEHNR and CDR2 FQNEAQ (reference sequence). CDR3 length: 15 amino acids. CDR3 sequence reads: CASSEGQGESQPQHF. The CDR3 region has the DNA TGTGCCAGCAGCGAGGGACAGGGGGAGAGTCAGCCCCAGCATTTT.

This clone was detected only a few times. This CDR3 reads CASSLIPSSAISQETQYF. In DNA, the CDR3 is TGCGCCAGCAGCCTAATACCTTCCAGCGCTATCTCACAAGAGACCCAGTACTTC. This sequence joins TRBV5-1 and TRBJ2-5; no definite D call. The CDR3 has 18 amino acids. Trimming shortened V by 4 bases and J by 2 bases, and 24 bases separated the two germline ends. CDR1 is SGHRS and CDR2 is YFSETQ in the germline V gene.

This clone came up a few times. V usage is TRBV14 and J usage is TRBJ2-7; D is possibly TRBD2 (6 bases). Trimming took off 4 bases at V and 5 bases at J, with 18 bases between the two ends. This CDR3 has 15 residues. From germline, CDR1 is SGHDN and CDR2 FVKESK. The CDR3 region is CASSRKQGGEDEQYF. The CDR3 nucleotides read TGTGCCAGCAGCCGAAAGCAGGGAGGTGAGGACGAGCAGTACTTC.